The 31 T cell receptor beta chains in this list originate from one sample, sequenced in a study of CD8+ T cells in alopecia areata. Extracted from the samples, RNA was reverse transcribed into cDNA to serve as the sequencing template. Using immunoSEQ multiplex PCR, the repertoire was profiled, and TCRdb retains in-frame clones only, with some absent. The sample holds 250,000 or so clones, and no clone turns up only once. On the basis of CD4, CD8alpha, NKG2D, NKG2ACE and other markers, pooled cutaneous lymph node cells were sorted. The sequencing input was CD4+ T cells sorted from a lymph node. Receptor source: a C3H/HeJ mouse with alopecia areata. For this mouse line, the MHC haplotype is H2-k.

Ten or more counts support this clone. Gene names are mouse gene names. The read terminates 4 residues ahead of where the CDR3 ends, so the germline J gene completes it. The chain employs TRBV13-3 and TRBJ2-7, with 12 bases lining up with TRBD2. Germline V gene data show CDR1 as NNHDY and CDR2 as SYVADS. The CDR3 loop spans 15 amino acids. Partial CDR3 DNA: TGTGCCAGCAGTGAGATGGGACTGGGGGGATAT. Encoded protein: CASSEMGLGGY. The whole CDR3 is CASSEMGLGGYEQYF.

About this clone itself: The gene names here belong to mouse. The CDR3 end lies 4 residues beyond the end of the read and is filled in from the germline J gene. The V and J genes are TRBV13-1 and TRBJ2-3; TRBD2 aligns across 7 bases. Looked up from germline, CDR1 is NSHNY and CDR2 is SYGAGN. V gave up 1 base and J gave up 3 bases; unmatched junction bases: 8. The CDR3 has 16 amino acids. The CDR3 bases that were read are TGTGCCAGCAGTGATATGGGGGGTCTTCTGGCAGAA. This encodes CASSDMGGLLAE. The full CDR3 sequence reads CASSDMGGLLAETLYF.

This clone was detected only a few times. Genes and germline come from the mouse. The read ends 4 residues before the CDR3 terminus; that terminus is restored from the germline J gene. The sample contains more than one DNA sequence encoding this CDR3. V gene TRBV13-2 combines with J gene TRBJ1-1; D might be TRBD1 (6 bases). Trimming took 3 bases from V and 1 from J, leaving 10 bases between them. CDR1 and CDR2 (germline): NNHNN, SYGAGS (reference sequence). This CDR3 comprises 14 residues. CDR3: CASGAPGQNTEVFF. The CDR3 DNA, read in part, is TGTGCCAGCGGTGCTCCGGGACAAAACACA.

This clone was counted a few times. Genes and germline come from the mouse. The read falls 4 residues short of the CDR3 end, and the missing part is taken from the germline J gene. The J gene is TRBJ2-5, the V gene TRBV13-1; possibly TRBD1 for D (5 bases). The length of the CDR3 is 13 residues. The germline V gene has CDR1 NSHNY and CDR2 SYGAGN. The sequenced CDR3 bases are TGTGCCAGCAGTGACAGGGTGGGAGAC. This encodes CASSDRVGD. The whole CDR3 sequence reads CASSDRVGDTQYF.

This clone was counted between two and nine times. Each gene name is a mouse one. With the read ending 4 residues before the CDR3 end, the germline J gene is used to fill in that end. The sample has other DNA sequences that encode this CDR3 too. The J gene is TRBJ2-2, the V gene TRBV1; unclear D gene. The CDR3 runs to 15 residues. Germline loops: CDR1 NSQYPW, CDR2 LRSPGD (reference sequence). V was clipped by 1 base and J by 0 bases, with 6 bases between them. CDR3 DNA, as far as it was read: TGCACCTGCAGTGCAGTCCAAGCAAACACCGGG. Translating gives CTCSAVQANTG. The CDR3 reads in full as CTCSAVQANTGQLYF.

This clone was found a few times. Gene names are mouse gene names. The read falls 4 residues short of the CDR3 end, and the missing part is taken from the germline J gene. The chain uses TRBV5 and TRBJ2-5; D is unresolved. This CDR3 is 15 amino acids long. The V and J ends lost 0 bases and 0 bases respectively, with 7 bases between them. Germline CDR1 and CDR2: LGHNA and YNLKQL (reference sequence). The part of the CDR3 DNA that was read is TGTGCCAGCAGCCAAGACTGGATTAACCAAGAC. It codes for CASSQDWINQD. The whole CDR3 reads CASSQDWINQDTQYF.

This clone was picked up a small number of times. The genes and germline here are from mouse. The CDR3 goes on 4 residues after the read ends, and that part is filled in from the germline J gene. The V gene is TRBV19, the J gene TRBJ2-3; TRBD1 matches 8 bases. CDR1 and CDR2 (germline): FNHDT, SITEND (reference sequence). V lost 1 base, J lost 2 bases, and 3 bases stayed unmatched. The CDR3 is made up of 15 amino acids. This chain's CDR3 is CASSIQGAVAETLYF. The sequenced part of the CDR3 DNA is TGTGCCAGCAGTATACAGGGGGCCGTTGCAGAA.

This clone was counted between two and nine times. Mouse germline and gene names are used. The read terminates 4 residues before the CDR3 end, so the remaining end is supplied by the germline J gene. This sample also contains other DNA sequences that code for the same CDR3. V gene TRBV13-1 combines with J gene TRBJ2-4, with D unresolved. V was trimmed by 0 bases and J by 1 base, leaving 6 bases between them. The CDR3 loop spans 14 amino acids. Germline loops: CDR1 NSHNY, CDR2 SYGAGN. The sequenced part of the CDR3 DNA is TGTGCCAGCAGTGATGCACCAGGTCAAAAC. It codes for CASSDAPGQN. The CDR3 in its entirety is CASSDAPGQNTLYF.

This clone was counted a few times. Gene labels here are mouse ones. The CDR3 extends 4 residues past the end of the read, so its final part is completed from the germline J gene. Other DNA sequences from this sample encode an identical CDR3 as well. J is TRBJ2-7 and V is TRBV13-1, with 9 bases fitting TRBD2. Germline V gene data show CDR1 as NSHNY and CDR2 as SYGAGN. This CDR3 contains 14 residues. The part of the CDR3 DNA that was read is TGTGCCAGCAGTGATGGGCTGGGGGGGTAT. As protein: CASSDGLGGY. The complete CDR3 protein is CASSDGLGGYEQYF.

This clone was detected only a few times. Genes here carry mouse names. The CDR3 end falls 4 residues outside the read, so it is completed with the germline J gene. The chain couples TRBV19 to TRBJ2-2, with TRBD1 matching over 10 bases. V was clipped by 5 bases and J by 3 bases; unmatched bases: 7. The CDR3 is 16 residues long. Germline CDR1 reads FNHDT; CDR2 reads SITEND (reference sequence). CDR3 residues: CASSRDRGEDTGQLYF. CDR3 DNA, as far as it was read: TGTGCCAGCAGCCGGGACAGGGGTGAGGACACCGGG.

This clone appeared a few times. Genes here carry mouse names. The read ends 4 residues before the CDR3 terminus; that terminus is restored from the germline J gene. This sequence joins TRBV17 and TRBJ2-4; 10 positions agree with TRBD2. From germline, CDR1 is MNHDT and CDR2 YYDKIL. Losses at the gene ends were 1 base for V and 0 bases for J; bases not matched to a gene: 4. CDR3 size: 17 residues. The CDR3 here is CASSRAGTGDSQNTLYF. The sequenced part of the CDR3 DNA is TGTGCTAGCAGTAGAGCCGGGACTGGGGATAGTCAAAAC.

Remarks on this clone: Gene names are the mouse ones. CDR3 bases read: TGTGCCAGCAGTATGAACAGGGGCTAT. Encoded protein: CASSMNRGY. The CDR3 reads in full as CASSMNRGYEQYF. The rearrangement joins TRBV19 to TRBJ2-7; 7 bases are shared with TRBD1. Read coverage stops 4 residues before the CDR3 terminus; the germline J gene supplies the remainder. This CDR3 spans 13 amino acids. The germline V gene encodes CDR1 FNHDT and CDR2 SITEND (reference sequence). Trimming took 2 bases from V and 3 from J; bases not matched to a gene: 2.

This clone has only a few counts. Mouse germline and gene names are used. The sequenced fragment ends 4 residues before the CDR3 boundary, so the rest is inferred from the germline J gene. This specimen includes other DNA sequences encoding the same CDR3. This chain joins TRBV1 and TRBJ2-1, with 8 bases lining up with TRBD1. Germline values: CDR1 NSQYPW, CDR2 LRSPGD (reference sequence). Trimming at V came to 1 base and at J to 4 bases, leaving 3 bases not matched to a gene. The length of the CDR3 is 15 residues. The CDR3 bases that were read are TGCACCTGCAGTGCAGGTCAGGGGGCTTATGCT. Its translation is CTCSAGQGAYA. The whole CDR3 protein is CTCSAGQGAYAEQFF.

This clone has more than one count but fewer than ten. Gene labels here are mouse ones. The read ends 4 residues before the CDR3 terminus; that terminus is restored from the germline J gene. The same CDR3 also results from other DNA sequences found in this sample. V usage is TRBV31 and J usage is TRBJ2-7; D may be TRBD2 (7 bases). The V gene's germline CDR1 is GKSSPN and CDR2 SITVG. Trimming cost V 0 bases and J 3 bases, with 9 bases left between them. CDR3 length: 13 residues. The sequenced CDR3 bases are TGTGCCTGGAGTCTAGGGGGGGGCTAT. This encodes CAWSLGGGY. The CDR3 in full is CAWSLGGGYEQYF.

As regards this clone: The listed genes are named as in mouse. The CDR3 end falls 4 residues outside the read, so it is completed with the germline J gene. This chain links TRBV19 with TRBJ1-1; weak D call: TRBD1 (5 bases). The CDR3 is 13 residues long. Germline V CDR1 and CDR2: FNHDT, SITEND (reference sequence). The CDR3 DNA, read in part, is TGTGCCAGCACTGGGGACTGGGGGAGA. Its protein product is CASTGDWGR. The entire CDR3 sequence reads CASTGDWGREVFF. Combining the CDR3 with reference TRBV19 and TRBJ1-1 gives the whole variable domain GGIITQTPKFLIGQEGQKLTLKCQQNFNHDTMYWYRQDSGKGLRLIYYSITENDLQKGDLSEGYDASREKKSSFSLTVTSAQKNEMAVFLCASTGDWGREVFFGKGTRLTVV.

This clone turned up a few times. Germline and genes: mouse. The DNA ends 3 residues before the CDR3 does, and the rest of the CDR3 is filled in from the germline J gene. The chain has TRBV1 and TRBJ1-6; tentatively, D is TRBD1 (5 bases). TRBJ1-6 counts as an open reading frame of uncertain function. This CDR3 has 14 residues. The germline gives CDR1 NSQYPW, CDR2 LRSPGD (reference sequence). With 4 bases removed from V and 5 bases from J, the gap between germline ends came to 9 bases. The CDR3 bases that were read are TGCACCTGCAGTGGAAGGGGTGATAATTCGCCC. This codes for CTCSGRGDNSP. The complete CDR3 reads CTCSGRGDNSPLYF.

A note on this clone: Mouse germline and gene names are used. The CDR3 end is not reached by the read, which stops 4 residues before it; the germline J gene fills it in. This chain connects TRBV19 to TRBJ2-5, with 7 bases that match TRBD2. In germline, CDR1 is FNHDT, CDR2 SITEND (reference sequence). V gave up 4 bases and J gave up 2 bases; unmatched junction bases: 1. The CDR3 length is 13 residues. The sequenced CDR3 bases are TGTGCCAGCAGTCTGGGGGTCCAAGAC. It is translated as CASSLGVQD. The whole CDR3 is CASSLGVQDTQYF.

On this clone: Germline and genes: mouse. The read terminates 4 residues before the CDR3 end, so the remaining end is supplied by the germline J gene. V and J are TRBV5 and TRBJ2-4; D is undetermined. This CDR3 is 13 amino acids long. From germline, CDR1 is LGHNA and CDR2 YNLKQL (reference sequence). The CDR3 reads CASSQGEENTLYF. The part of the CDR3 DNA that was read is TGTGCCAGCAGCCAAGGGGAAGAAAAC.

Remarks on this clone: Each gene name is a mouse one. The CDR3 extends 4 residues past the end of the read, so its final part is completed from the germline J gene. This rearrangement joins TRBV13-2 to TRBJ2-5, with 7 nucleotides matching TRBD1. The CDR3 has 15 residues. Germline lookup yields CDR1 NNHNN and CDR2 SYGAGS (reference sequence). J gave up 1 base and V 3 bases, and 5 bases lay outside the gene matches. CDR3 sequence reads: CASGGQGFDQDTQYF. The sequenced CDR3 bases are TGTGCCAGCGGTGGACAGGGATTCGACCAAGAC.

This clone was counted only a few times. Gene and germline names: mouse. The missing CDR3 end, 4 residues past where the read stops, is filled in from the germline J gene. This CDR3 is also generated by other DNA sequences in the sample. The V and J genes are TRBV13-3 and TRBJ2-7; possibly TRBD1 for D (6 bases). Per the germline V gene, CDR1 is NNHDY and CDR2 is SYVADS. CDR3 length equals 14 residues. This CDR3 is CASSDAGHPYEQYF. Incomplete CDR3 DNA: TGTGCCAGCAGTGATGCGGGACATCCTTAT.

This clone occurred a few times. Mouse gene names and germline throughout. The read falls 4 residues short of the CDR3 end, and the missing part is taken from the germline J gene. The chain uses TRBV13-3 and TRBJ2-7, with 7 bases identical to TRBD1. Looked up from germline, CDR1 is NNHDY and CDR2 is SYVADS. The V and J ends lost 3 bases and 2 bases, in that order; junction bases with no gene match: 2. The CDR3 is made up of 13 amino acids. The CDR3 sequence: CASSGGTAYEQYF. The sequenced part of the CDR3 DNA is TGTGCCAGCAGTGGGGGGACAGCCTAT.

This clone came up a few times. All gene names here are mouse names. This specimen includes other DNA sequences encoding the same CDR3. CDR3 bases read: TGTGCCTGGAGTACCGGGACTGGGGTCTAT. Residues: CAWSTGTGVY. The CDR3, in full, reads CAWSTGTGVYEQYF. The chain recombines TRBV31 with TRBJ2-7, with TRBD2 identical over 10 bases. The read falls 4 residues short of the CDR3 end, and the missing part is taken from the germline J gene. CDR3 size: 14 residues. V lost 2 bases to trimming and J lost 3 bases; unmatched junction nucleotides: 4. CDR1 and CDR2 (germline): GKSSPN, SITVG.

This clone was seen more than once but under ten times. Gene names are the mouse ones. The read gets to within 4 residues of the CDR3 end, and the germline J gene fills in the rest. Different DNA sequences within this sample yield the same CDR3. J is TRBJ2-2 and V is TRBV1; 7 bases align to TRBD2. Germline CDR1 and CDR2: NSQYPW and LRSPGD (reference sequence). This CDR3 has 15 amino acids. J gave up 0 bases and V 3 bases, and 1 base lay outside the gene matches. The CDR3 here is CTCSAGTANTGQLYF. Incomplete CDR3 DNA: TGCACCTGCAGTGCCGGGACTGCAAACACCGGG.

As regards this clone: These gene names are mouse names. The read comes to an end 4 residues before the CDR3 does, leaving the germline J gene to fill in the end. The V call is TRBV5, the J call TRBJ2-5; 11 bases map to TRBD2. Germline CDR1 LGHNA, CDR2 YNLKQL (reference sequence). The CDR3 is 18 residues long. The CDR3 protein is CASSQDGGTGGRGDTQYF. The CDR3 bases that were read are TGTGCCAGCAGCCAAGATGGGGGGACTGGGGGACGGGGAGAC.

The sample holds a few counts of this clone. Gene and germline names: mouse. The read stops 4 residues short of the end of the CDR3; the missing end is completed from the germline J gene. The chain has TRBV5 and TRBJ2-7; 7 nucleotides match TRBD2. Germline values: CDR1 LGHNA, CDR2 YNLKQL (reference sequence). The CDR3 covers 14 residues. The CDR3 is CASSQLLGEYEQYF. The CDR3 bases that were read are TGTGCCAGCAGCCAATTGCTGGGGGAGTAT.

In regard to this clone: The listed genes are named as in mouse. Sequencing ends 4 residues short of the CDR3 end; the germline J gene provides the rest. The chain carries TRBV13-1 and TRBJ2-3, with TRBD2 matching 10 bases. J lost 0 bases, V lost 5 bases, and 6 bases had no gene match. The CDR3 runs 16 residues. Germline CDR1 is NSHNY and CDR2 is SYGAGN. This chain's CDR3 is CASSLDWGASAETLYF. The sequenced part of the CDR3 DNA is TGTGCCAGCAGCCTCGACTGGGGGGCTAGTGCAGAA.

This clone was observed a few times. Genes here carry mouse names. Sequencing ends 4 residues short of the CDR3 end; the germline J gene provides the rest. The genes are TRBV19 and TRBJ2-5; TRBD2 agrees at 9 bases. V trimming: 1 base; J trimming: 1 base; junction bases outside the gene matches: 1. The CDR3 consists of 15 residues. Per germline, CDR1 FNHDT and CDR2 SITEND (reference sequence). The sequenced CDR3 bases are TGTGCCAGCAGTATAAACTGGGGGGACCAAGAC. It yields the protein CASSINWGDQD. The complete CDR3 sequence is CASSINWGDQDTQYF.

Remarks on this clone: The germline and genes are mouse ones. The read terminates 4 residues before the CDR3 end, so the remaining end is supplied by the germline J gene. This sequence joins TRBV19 and TRBJ2-5, with 7 positions matching TRBD1. Germline lookup yields CDR1 FNHDT and CDR2 SITEND (reference sequence). The length of the CDR3 is 14 residues. Trimming removed 2 bases from V and 3 bases from J; junction bases left unmatched: 3. The CDR3 reads CASSMGQRQDTQYF. The sequenced part of the CDR3 DNA is TGTGCCAGCAGTATGGGACAGCGACAAGAC.

This clone turned up a few times. Gene labels here are mouse ones. The read terminates 4 residues ahead of where the CDR3 ends, so the germline J gene completes it. This chain links TRBV29 with TRBJ2-3; 8 positions match TRBD1. This CDR3 region has 15 residues. Germline CDR1 is MSHET and CDR2 is SYDVDS. V dropped 0 bases and J dropped 2; count of bases not matched to a gene: 1. The CDR3 DNA, read in part, is TGTGCTAGCAGTTTATCGGGACAGGTTGCAGAA. Encoded protein: CASSLSGQVAE. The entire CDR3 protein reads CASSLSGQVAETLYF.

This clone was seen a few times. Genes and germline come from the mouse. The CDR3 spells CASSPRGGSAEQFF. CDR3 bases read: TGTGCCAGCAGCCCGCGCGGGGGGTCTGCT. This chain connects TRBV5 to TRBJ2-1; D is possibly TRBD2 (6 bases). The read gets to within 4 residues of the CDR3 end, and the germline J gene fills in the rest. Germline CDR1 LGHNA, CDR2 YNLKQL (reference sequence). The ends were cut back, 4 bases at V and 6 bases at J, with 13 bases in the middle. The CDR3 is 14 amino acids.

Details on this clone: Genes and germline come from the mouse. The read ends 4 residues shy of where the CDR3 ends; the end is completed using the germline J gene. The chain links TRBV13-1 to TRBJ2-2, with 8 bases identical to TRBD2. Germline CDR1 NSHNY, CDR2 SYGAGN. This CDR3 comprises 15 residues. V shed 2 bases and J 4 bases; nucleotides not matched to a gene: 4. The CDR3 here is CASSDGGASTGQLYF. The covered CDR3 bases are TGTGCCAGCAGTGACGGGGGGGCGAGCACCGGG.